Sequencing of this TCR beta chain was carried out in a study of blood T cell repertoires in COVID-19. Study overall: Both acute and convalescent COVID-19 samples were obtained from the United States, Italy and Spain.

In the study's own analysis: Reference gene primer amplification yielded estimated nucleated cell counts. Profiled with immunoSEQ multiplex PCR; TCRdb holds only in-frame clones, not every one. The DNA was the basis for D and trimming; V, J and clone size are from that table. The sample has some 300,000 clones, roughly 89% seen once. Germline V gene sequence: CDR1 SNHLY, CDR2 FYNNEI. V lost 11 bases to trimming and J lost 3 bases; unmatched junction nucleotides: 6. The length of the CDR3 is 13 residues. The study assigned cohorts using participant-reported clinical history. The chain joins TRBV2 to TRBJ1-1; 10 positions agree with TRBD1. The receptor comes from a woman between 18 and 29 years old with acute COVID-19. Sequenced input: PBMCs or T cells enriched from blood (not recorded which). CDR3 residues: CARGTGEYTEAFF. CDR3 nucleotides: TGTGCCCGAGGGACAGGGGAGTACACTGAAGCTTTCTTT. The whole variable domain, remainder taken from reference TRBV2 and TRBJ1-1, is EPEVTQTPSHQVTQMGQEVILRCVPISNHLYFYWYRQILGQKVEFLVSFYNNEISEKSEIFDDQFSVERPDGSNFTLKIRSTKLEDSAMYFCARGTGEYTEAFFGQGTRLTVV.